One and the same sample provided the 10 T cell receptor beta chains below, sequenced in a study of blood T cell repertoires in COVID-19. Sequenced by immunoSEQ multiplex PCR; TCRdb stores in-frame clones only, minus some. The table includes some 300,000 clones, about 87% detected once. The sample was peripheral blood. The source is a woman in her 50s with COVID-19, enrolled during active disease.

This clone was detected ten times or more. The V gene is TRBV14, the J gene TRBJ1-2; D may be TRBD1 (5 bases). V lost 1 base and J 4 bases, leaving 10 bases between the germline ends. The CDR3 covers 14 residues. CDR1 SGHDN and CDR2 FVKESK come from the germline V gene. For the CDR3, the DNA is TGTGCCAGCAGCCAAGCAGACAGATTCTATGGCTACACCTTC. Its translation: CASSQADRFYGYTF.

The CDR3 protein is CSVGDSDRGRLGGYTF. Here the CDR3 DNA reads TGCAGCGTGGGAGACTCCGACAGGGGAAGACTCGGTGGCTACACCTTC. The chain employs TRBV29-1 and TRBJ1-2; TRBD1 aligns across 8 bases. The V and J ends lost 6 bases and 7 bases, in that order; junction bases with no gene match: 19. The CDR3 is 16 amino acids. CDR1 is SQVTM, CDR2 ANQGSEA, per germline.

The chain joins TRBV14 to TRBJ1-1, with 8 bases that match TRBD1. J lost 3 bases, V lost 0 bases, and 6 bases had no gene match. The germline CDR1 and CDR2 sequences are SGHDN and FVKESK. The CDR3 is made up of 16 amino acids. This CDR3 is CASSQEQGAKYTEAFF. The CDR3 DNA follows: TGTGCCAGCAGCCAAGAGCAGGGGGCGAAGTACACTGAAGCTTTCTTT.

A single count supports this clone. This rearrangement joins TRBV2 to TRBJ2-1; D is possibly TRBD1 (5 bases). The CDR3 extends over 13 amino acids. Per germline, CDR1 SNHLY and CDR2 FYNNEI. With 4 bases removed from V and 7 bases from J, the gap between germline ends came to 11 bases. CDR3 nucleotides: TGTGCCAGCAGTGGGGGCACAGTGAATGAGCAGTTCTTC. It encodes CASSGGTVNEQFF.

The table lists this clone with a count of one. This rearrangement joins TRBV19 to TRBJ1-1; 9 nucleotides agree with TRBD1. The V gene end was trimmed by 4 bases and the J gene end by 5 bases; junction bases not matched to a gene: 5. Germline-derived CDR1 and CDR2 are LNHDA and SQIVND (reference sequence). CDR3 size: 14 residues. CDR3 residues: CASSRAGTGTEAFF. The CDR3 bases are TGTGCCAGTAGTAGAGCCGGGACAGGGACTGAAGCTTTCTTT.

The chain links TRBV18 to TRBJ1-2; tentative D call: TRBD1 (5 bases). Trimming cost V 1 base and J 7 bases, with 16 bases left between them. CDR3 length: 15 residues. Germline CDR1 KGHSH, CDR2 LQKENI. The CDR3 is CASSPRKGEALGYTF. CDR3 sequence (DNA): TGTGCCAGCTCACCACGGAAAGGGGAGGCTCTTGGCTACACCTTC.

The chain carries TRBV10-1 and TRBJ2-5; 9 positions match TRBD2. The germline V gene encodes CDR1 WNHNN and CDR2 SYGVQD (reference sequence). CDR3 length equals 14 residues. J was trimmed by 4 bases and V by 3 bases; bases with no gene match: 3. CDR3 sequence reads: CASSDSGSIETQYF. DNA for the CDR3: TGCGCCAGCAGTGATAGCGGGAGCATAGAGACCCAGTACTTC.

The genes are TRBV6-5 and TRBJ1-5, with D possibly matching TRBD1 (6 bases). The CDR3 runs to 14 residues. V shed 6 bases and J shed 4 bases, with 13 bases lying between them. Germline V gene lookup returns CDR1 MNHEY and CDR2 SVGAGI. CDR3 amino acids: CASSPYTGNQPQHF. The CDR3 DNA follows: TGTGCCAGCAGCCCGTACACAGGGAATCAGCCCCAGCATTTT.

Regarding this clone: This same CDR3 is encoded by further DNA sequences in the sample. The chain combines TRBV7-9 with TRBJ1-1; D is possibly TRBD1 (6 bases). Between the trimmed V and J ends, which lost 5 bases and 0 bases, there was a span of 10 bases. This CDR3 region has 14 residues. In germline, CDR1 is SEHNR, CDR2 FQNEAQ (reference sequence). CDR3 loop: CASSPGTMNTEAFF. DNA for the CDR3: TGTGCCAGCAGCCCCGGGACAATGAACACTGAAGCTTTCTTT.

The chain has TRBV13 and TRBJ1-1; D not certain. Trimming removed 4 bases from V and 6 bases from J, with 15 bases in between. Germline loops: CDR1 PRHDT, CDR2 FYEKMQ (reference sequence). The CDR3 loop spans 14 amino acids. The CDR3 loop is CASSSRMANPEAFF. As DNA, the CDR3 is TGTGCCAGCAGCTCACGAATGGCAAATCCTGAAGCTTTCTTT.